Following are 15 T cell receptor beta chains from one sample sequenced in a study of cytomegalovirus exposure and HLA in healthy donors. Researchers ran the PCR with 60 Vbeta and 13 Jbeta primers. Assay: immunoSEQ multiplex PCR; the TCRdb copy retains only in-frame clones and omits some. The repertoire holds 100,000 to 150,000 clones, with roughly 80% as singletons. Sequenced material: PBMCs. Receptors originate from a woman between 40 and 50 years old in good health and CMV-seronegative.

The chain has TRBV15 and TRBJ1-1; no clear D. Germline CDR1 is LNHNV and CDR2 is YYDKDF (reference sequence). This CDR3 region has 13 residues. The germline V and J ends were trimmed by 0 bases and 8 bases, with 10 bases remaining between them. DNA for the CDR3: TGTGCCACCAGCAGAGATAGAGCGCCCGAAGCTTTCTTT. Translated, it gives CATSRDRAPEAFF.

The chain couples TRBV6-5 to TRBJ1-2; D might be TRBD1 (5 bases). Germline loops: CDR1 MNHEY, CDR2 SVGAGI. CDR3 length equals 13 residues. The V gene lost 5 bases and the J gene lost 3 bases, with 10 bases spanning the gap. In DNA form, the CDR3 reads TGTGCCAGCAGTGCACAGGTGTACTATGGCTACACCTTC. Translation gives CASSAQVYYGYTF.

The V gene is TRBV12-5, the J gene TRBJ2-3; 11 positions match TRBD2. This CDR3 comprises 16 residues. V lost 6 bases, J lost 3 bases, and 8 bases stayed unmatched. Germline V gene sequence: CDR1 LGHNT, CDR2 FRNRAP. Here the CDR3 reads CASGSLLAGETDTQYF. The CDR3 nucleotides read TGTGCTAGTGGGTCTTTACTAGCGGGAGAAACAGATACGCAGTATTTT.

J is TRBJ2-1 and V is TRBV12-5; no clear D. V was trimmed by 0 bases and J by 4 bases, leaving 7 bases between them. Per the germline V gene, CDR1 is LGHNT and CDR2 is FRNRAP. CDR3 length: 14 residues. CDR3 coding DNA: TGTGCTAGTGGTTTGGTAACCGCGTACAATGAGCAGTTCTTC. It specifies CASGLVTAYNEQFF.

This clone occurred once. The V and J genes are TRBV6-5 and TRBJ1-1; D might be TRBD1 (5 bases). Trimming pared 7 bases from V and 3 bases from J, leaving 15 bases between. This CDR3 contains 14 residues. CDR1 is MNHEY and CDR2 is SVGAGI in the germline V gene. The CDR3 spells CASTRVRGDTEAFF. Written as DNA, the CDR3 is TGTGCCAGCACCCGAGTCCGGGGGGACACTGAAGCTTTCTTT.

A single count supports this clone. This rearrangement joins TRBV10-3 to TRBJ2-3; a possible D gene is TRBD2 (7 bases). Germline V gives CDR1 ENHRY, CDR2 SYGVKD. This CDR3 has 17 residues. V lost 0 bases and J lost 2, with 15 bases in between. The CDR3 nucleotides read TGTGCCATCAGTGAGTCGGGGGGGGGCGCTTACACAGATACGCAGTATTTT. Protein sequence: CAISESGGGAYTDTQYF.

The rearrangement uses TRBV29-1 and TRBJ2-1; the match to TRBD2 covers 10 bases. This CDR3 region has 12 residues. Germline trimming cut 4 bases from V and 8 bases from J; bases unmatched to any gene: 2. The V gene's germline CDR1 is SQVTM and CDR2 ANQGSEA. In DNA, the CDR3 is TGCAGCGTTGGGACTAGCGGATATGAGCAGTTCTTC. This gives the protein CSVGTSGYEQFF.

CDR3 residues: CASRGGAHQPQHF. The CDR3 DNA follows: TGTGCCAGCAGGGGAGGGGCTCATCAGCCCCAGCATTTT. The chain has TRBV27 and TRBJ1-5, with D perhaps matching TRBD1 (5 bases). The CDR3 runs 13 residues. With 6 bases removed from V and 5 bases from J, the gap between germline ends came to 11 bases. Germline V gives CDR1 MNHEY, CDR2 SMNVEV (reference sequence).

The CDR3 here is CASSAPTSGSYNEQFF. In nucleotides, the CDR3 is TGTGCCAGCAGTGCCCCGACTAGCGGGAGTTACAATGAGCAGTTCTTC. J is TRBJ2-1 and V is TRBV9; 12 nucleotides align to TRBD2. V shed 5 bases, J shed 4 bases, and the junction held 7 bases outside the gene matches. The germline CDR1 and CDR2 sequences are SGDLS and YYNGEE. The CDR3 totals 16 residues.

This rearrangement joins TRBV7-8 to TRBJ2-7, with TRBD2 matching 16 bases. The V gene end was trimmed by 1 base and the J gene end by 1 base; junction bases not matched to a gene: 4. Germline loops: CDR1 SGHVS, CDR2 FQNEAQ. CDR3 length equals 18 residues. CDR3 in amino acids: CASSLGGLAGGPSYEQYF. CDR3 nucleotide sequence: TGTGCCAGCAGCTTAGGGGGACTAGCGGGGGGGCCATCCTACGAGCAGTACTTC.

The chain has TRBV5-5 and TRBJ2-7; the match to TRBD1 covers 11 bases. V gave up 4 bases and J gave up 5 bases; unmatched junction bases: 5. Germline V CDR1 and CDR2: SGHKS, YYEKEE (reference sequence). The CDR3 covers 14 residues. CDR3: CASSRGQGVHEQYF. CDR3 nucleotides: TGTGCCAGCAGCAGGGGACAGGGGGTCCACGAGCAGTACTTC.

In this sample, this clone turned up once. The rearrangement uses TRBV28 and TRBJ1-5, with D possibly TRBD1 on 6 matching bases. V gave up 5 bases and J gave up 3 bases, with 14 bases separating them. This CDR3 is built from 15 residues. Germline assignment: CDR1 MDHEN and CDR2 SYDVKM. As DNA, the CDR3 is TGTGCCAGCAGTACCGGGGGGGGCTACAATCAGCCCCAGCATTTT. It translates to CASSTGGGYNQPQHF.

The chain combines TRBV9 with TRBJ1-1, with D unclear. CDR1 and CDR2 (germline): SGDLS, YYNGEE. V was shortened by 4 bases and J by 1 base, with 8 bases between the two germline ends. The CDR3 loop spans 13 amino acids. The CDR3 DNA is TGTGCCAGCAGCCCCCCCGGGAACACTGAAGCTTTCTTT. Translating gives CASSPPGNTEAFF.

The V gene is TRBV4-2, the J gene TRBJ2-5; 16 positions match TRBD2. There are 19 residues in the CDR3. V was clipped by 0 bases and J by 3 bases; unmatched bases: 7. The germline V gene encodes CDR1 LGHNA and CDR2 YNFKEQ. CDR3 in DNA: TGTGCCAGCAGCCAAGAAGGAGGGACTAGCGGGAGGGCCGAAGAGACCCAGTACTTC. It translates to CASSQEGGTSGRAEETQYF.

The gene calls are TRBV7-2 and TRBJ1-1; 11 bases line up with TRBD1. CDR1 and CDR2 (germline): SGHTA, FQGNSA. CDR3 length: 16 residues. V gave up 4 bases and J gave up 4 bases; unmatched junction bases: 8. The CDR3 coding sequence is TGTGCCAGCAGCTCTGGACAGGGGGCGCTCGGCACTGAAGCTTTCTTT. It encodes CASSSGQGALGTEAFF.